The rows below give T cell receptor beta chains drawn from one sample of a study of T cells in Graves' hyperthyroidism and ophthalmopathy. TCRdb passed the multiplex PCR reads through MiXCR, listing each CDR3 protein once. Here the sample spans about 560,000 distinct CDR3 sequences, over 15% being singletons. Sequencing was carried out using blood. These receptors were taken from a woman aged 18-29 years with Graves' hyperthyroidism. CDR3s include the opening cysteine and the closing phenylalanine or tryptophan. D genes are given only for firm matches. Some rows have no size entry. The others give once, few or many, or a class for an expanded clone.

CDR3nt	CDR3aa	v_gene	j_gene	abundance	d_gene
TGTGCCAGCAGCCAAGAGGGTATCGCGGGACGAAAGACCCAGTACTTC	CASSQEGIAGRKTQYF	TRBV3-1	TRBJ2-5	many	.
TGTGCCAGCAGTTTAACAGGGGAGGGCTATGGCTACACCTTC	CASSLTGEGYGYTF	TRBV12-3/TRBV12-4	TRBJ1-2	many	TRBD1
TGTGCCAGCAGTGAAGGGCAGGTTAGCAATCAGCCCCAGCATTTT	CASSEGQVSNQPQHF	TRBV2	TRBJ1-5	many	.
TGTGCCAGCAGTCCAGTGGTTCTCCGAAGCCCTAACTATGGCTACACCTTC	CASSPVVLRSPNYGYTF	TRBV28	TRBJ1-2	many	.
TGTGCCAGCAGTTACGGGCCGGGGGCAGGTGGAAATCAGCCCCAGCATTTT	CASSYGPGAGGNQPQHF	TRBV6-5	TRBJ1-5	many	.
TGTGCCAGCAGGAAAGAAACGCAGTATTTT	CASRKETQYF	TRBV12-3/TRBV12-4	TRBJ2-3	many	.
TGCAGCGTTGAAGGACCGGACTACGAGCAGTACTTC	CSVEGPDYEQYF	TRBV29-1	TRBJ2-7	.	.
TGTGCCAGCAGTTTAAGGGGACAGGCCACCCATGAGCAGTTCTTC	CASSLRGQATHEQFF	TRBV12-3/TRBV12-4	TRBJ2-1	.	TRBD1
TGTGCCAGCAGTTACGAGGGCTCTGGGGCCAACGTCCCGACTTTC	CASSYEGSGANVPTF	TRBV6-5	TRBJ2-6	.	.
TGTGCCAGCAGTCCTCGGGGGGAACTACGAAATGAAAAACTGTTTTTT	CASSPRGELRNEKLFF	TRBV12-3/TRBV12-4	TRBJ1-4	few	.
TGCAGTGCGGTTAGCGGGGGCGGAGCAGAGACCCAGTACTTC	CSAVSGGGAETQYF	TRBV20-1	TRBJ2-5	.	TRBD2
TGCGCCAGCAGCTTGTCAATAGTCGAGAACGGTGAGGGCTACACCTTC	CASSLSIVENGEGYTF	TRBV5-1	TRBJ1-2	many	.
TGTGCCAGCAGCACTGCCGGACAGGGTATTTACGAGCAGTACTTC	CASSTAGQGIYEQYF	TRBV28	TRBJ2-7	many	TRBD1
TGTGCCAGCAGTGAAGTGACTAGCGGGGGGGCTACGCAGTATTTT	CASSEVTSGGATQYF	TRBV6-1	TRBJ2-3	many	TRBD2
TGCGCCAGCACCTATACAGGGACGGCTAATGAAAAACTGTTTTTT	CASTYTGTANEKLFF	TRBV5-1	TRBJ1-4	.	.
TGTGCCAGCTCACCTAACAGGGGGAATGAGCAGTTCTTC	CASSPNRGNEQFF	TRBV18	TRBJ2-1	few	TRBD1
TGTGCCAGCAGTGAAACGGGACAGGTCAACGAGCAGTACTTC	CASSETGQVNEQYF	TRBV6-1	TRBJ2-7	few	TRBD1
TGTGCCAGTAGAACACTAGCGGGGGAGACAGATACGCAGTATTTT	CASRTLAGETDTQYF	TRBV19	TRBJ2-3	few	TRBD2
TGTGCCATCAGTGGTGAGGCGTCTGGAAACACCATATATTTT	CAISGEASGNTIYF	TRBV10-3	TRBJ1-3	few	.
TGTGCCAGCAGTTTCCGACTGGGTTCCTACGAGCAGTACTTC	CASSFRLGSYEQYF	TRBV28	TRBJ2-7	many	.
TGTGCCAGCAGCCAAGTCCTACACGGGGAGCTGTTTTTT	CASSQVLHGELFF	TRBV14	TRBJ2-2	few	.
TGCAGTGCTAGAGTGGGGGCGCTGGGTGAAGCTTTCTTT	CSARVGALGEAFF	TRBV20-1	TRBJ1-1	.	.
TGTGCCAGCTCACCACTAGACGCACCGCTCTCCACAGATACGCAGTATTTT	CASSPLDAPLSTDTQYF	TRBV18	TRBJ2-3	many	.
TGTGCCAGCAGCAGGACCGGGACAGTATCCTACGAGCAGTACTTC	CASSRTGTVSYEQYF	TRBV7-2	TRBJ2-7	.	TRBD1
TGTGCCAGCAGCCAAGATCGAGAGACCCCTTGGGGGTACTTC	CASSQDRETPWGYF	TRBV3-1	TRBJ2-5	few	.
TGTGCCAGCGCCCATGACAGGGCCTACGAGCAGTACTTC	CASAHDRAYEQYF	TRBV6-1	TRBJ2-7	many	TRBD1
TGTGCCAGCAGTGAGAGGACAGCCATCTCTAACTATGGCTACACCTTC	CASSERTAISNYGYTF	TRBV6-1	TRBJ1-2	many	.
TGTGCCAGCAGTCGGACAGGGCCCACCTACAATGAGCAGTTCTTC	CASSRTGPTYNEQFF	TRBV2	TRBJ2-1	many	TRBD1
TGTGCCAGCAGCCATCGATCGGGCACTGAAGCTTTCTTT	CASSHRSGTEAFF	TRBV7-8	TRBJ1-1	many	.
TGTGCCAGCTCGCAGACCGCTGCCAAAAACATTCAGTACTTC	CASSQTAAKNIQYF	TRBV7-2	TRBJ2-4	many	.
TGTGCCAGCGGTCCCCCAATGCGTGATTCACCCCTCCACTTT	CASGPPMRDSPLHF	TRBV2	TRBJ1-6	.	.
TGTGCCAGCAGTTACTCGGGCAGGGGGGGGTCGGAGACCCAGTACTTC	CASSYSGRGGSETQYF	TRBV6-5	TRBJ2-5	few	.
TGTGCCAGCATCAATGCGGCGCAGGACTACAATGAGCAGTTCTTC	CASINAAQDYNEQFF	TRBV12-3/TRBV12-4	TRBJ2-1	few	.
TGTGCCAGCAGCTTAGATGGCGGGGGGACGGAGACCCAGTACTTC	CASSLDGGGTETQYF	TRBV7-9	TRBJ2-5	few	TRBD2
TGTGCCACCAGTGAGGTAGGCCAAGAGACCCAGTACTTC	CATSEVGQETQYF	TRBV24-1	TRBJ2-5	.	.
TGTGCCAGCACTGCGGGACTAGAGTTGTACAATGAGCAGTTCTTC	CASTAGLELYNEQFF	TRBV28	TRBJ2-1	many	TRBD2
TGCAGTGCTAGTCTCAGCGGGGTTAGCACAGATACGCAGTATTTT	CSASLSGVSTDTQYF	TRBV20-1	TRBJ2-3	many	TRBD2
TGTGCCAGCAGCGCAGGGACAGGGGGCATTGAGCAGTTCTTC	CASSAGTGGIEQFF	TRBV11-3	TRBJ2-1	few	TRBD1
TGTGCCACCAGTGATCCGACAGGGATTCGCACAGATACGCAGTATTTT	CATSDPTGIRTDTQYF	TRBV24-1	TRBJ2-3	.	TRBD1
TGCAGTGCGGACAGGGGGCGGCCAGATACGCAGTATTTT	CSADRGRPDTQYF	TRBV20-1	TRBJ2-3	many	TRBD1
TGTGCCAGGGACCTCGGGACAGGCAAAGAGACCCAGTACTTC	CARDLGTGKETQYF	TRBV6-1	TRBJ2-5	.	TRBD1
TGTGCCAGCAGCCAATCAGCGAGCTCTGGGGCCAACGTCCTGACTTTC	CASSQSASSGANVLTF	TRBV4-2	TRBJ2-6	many	.
TGTGCCAGCAGCCGAAGCGGGGGCACGACCTACGAGCAGTACTTC	CASSRSGGTTYEQYF	TRBV3-1	TRBJ2-7	many	TRBD2
TGCAGTGCTAGAGATAGGCCCCGGGATCCCCACAATGAGCAGTTCTTC	CSARDRPRDPHNEQFF	TRBV20-1	TRBJ2-1	few	.
TGCGCCAGCAGCCAAGTACAGGGGAACCCTTATAGCAATCAGCCCCAGCATTTT	CASSQVQGNPYSNQPQHF	TRBV4-1	TRBJ1-5	.	TRBD1